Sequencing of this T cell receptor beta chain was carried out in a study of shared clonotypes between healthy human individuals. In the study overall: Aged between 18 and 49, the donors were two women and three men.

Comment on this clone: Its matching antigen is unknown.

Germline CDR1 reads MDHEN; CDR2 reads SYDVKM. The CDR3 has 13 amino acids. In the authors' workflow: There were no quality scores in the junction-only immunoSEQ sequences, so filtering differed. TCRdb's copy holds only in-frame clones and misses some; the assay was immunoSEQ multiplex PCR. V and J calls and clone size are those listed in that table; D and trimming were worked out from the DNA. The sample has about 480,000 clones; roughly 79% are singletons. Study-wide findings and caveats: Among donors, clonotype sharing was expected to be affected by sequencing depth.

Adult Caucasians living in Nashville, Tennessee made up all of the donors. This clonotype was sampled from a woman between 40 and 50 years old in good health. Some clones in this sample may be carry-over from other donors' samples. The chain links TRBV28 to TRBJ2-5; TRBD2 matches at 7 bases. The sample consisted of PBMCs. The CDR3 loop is CAISAGVPETQYF. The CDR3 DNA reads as TGTGCTATTTCGGCGGGAGTTCCTGAGACCCAGTACTTC.